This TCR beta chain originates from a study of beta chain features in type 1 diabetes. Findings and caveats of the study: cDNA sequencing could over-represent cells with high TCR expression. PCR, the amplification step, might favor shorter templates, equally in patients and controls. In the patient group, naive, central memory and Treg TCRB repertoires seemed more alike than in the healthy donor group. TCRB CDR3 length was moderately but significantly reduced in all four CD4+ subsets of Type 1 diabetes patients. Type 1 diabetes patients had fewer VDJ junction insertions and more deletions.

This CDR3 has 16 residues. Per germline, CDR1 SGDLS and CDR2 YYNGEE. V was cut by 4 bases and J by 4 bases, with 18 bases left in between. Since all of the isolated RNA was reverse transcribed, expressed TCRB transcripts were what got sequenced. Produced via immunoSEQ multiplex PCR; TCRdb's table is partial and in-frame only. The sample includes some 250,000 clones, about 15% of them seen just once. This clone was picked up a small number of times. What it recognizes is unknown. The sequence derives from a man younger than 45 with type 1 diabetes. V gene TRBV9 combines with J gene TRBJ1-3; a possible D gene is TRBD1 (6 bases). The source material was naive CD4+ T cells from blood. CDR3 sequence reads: CASSISPGHEGNTIYF. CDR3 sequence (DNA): TGTGCCAGCAGCATATCGCCGGGACATGAGGGAAACACCATATATTTT. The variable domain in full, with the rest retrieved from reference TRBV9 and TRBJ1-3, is DSGVTQTPKHLITATGQRVTLRCSPRSGDLSVYWYQQSLDQGLQFLIQYYNGEERAKGNILERFSAQQFPDLHSELNLSSLELGDSALYFCASSISPGHEGNTIYFGEGSWLTVV.